This T cell receptor (beta chain) came from a study of blood T cell repertoires in COVID-19. Study details: The United States, Italy and Spain provided the acute and convalescent COVID-19 samples.

Trimming took 5 bases from V and 7 from J; bases not matched to a gene: 10. The germline V gene has CDR1 SGHAT and CDR2 FQDESV (reference sequence). The CDR3 is 14 amino acids. Original data processing: Reference gene primer amplification yielded estimated nucleated cell counts. Method: immunoSEQ multiplex PCR; TCRdb's copy keeps in-frame clones and lacks some. The DNA was the basis for D and trimming; V, J and clone size are from that table. The sample has approximately 140,000 clones, approximately 91% seen once; the top ten hold over 9.5%. The source of this sequence is a man aged 50 to 60 with active or convalescent COVID-19. Sequencing was done on a sample of peripheral blood. V usage is TRBV11-1 and J usage is TRBJ2-7, with TRBD2 identical over 8 bases. This CDR3 is CASSRSGSLGEQYF. CDR3 coding DNA: TGTGCCAGCAGCCGCAGCGGGAGCCTAGGGGAGCAGTACTTC.